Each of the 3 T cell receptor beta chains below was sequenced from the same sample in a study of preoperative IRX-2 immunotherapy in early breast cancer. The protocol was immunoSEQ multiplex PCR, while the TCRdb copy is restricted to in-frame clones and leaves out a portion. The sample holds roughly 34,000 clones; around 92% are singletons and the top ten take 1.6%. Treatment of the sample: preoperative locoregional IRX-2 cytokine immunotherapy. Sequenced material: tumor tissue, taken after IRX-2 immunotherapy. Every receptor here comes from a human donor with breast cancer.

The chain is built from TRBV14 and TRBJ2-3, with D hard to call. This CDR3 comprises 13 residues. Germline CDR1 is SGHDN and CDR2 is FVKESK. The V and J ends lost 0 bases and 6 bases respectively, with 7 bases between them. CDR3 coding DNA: TGTGCCAGCAGCCAAGATCTAATGGATACGCAGTATTTT. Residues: CASSQDLMDTQYF.

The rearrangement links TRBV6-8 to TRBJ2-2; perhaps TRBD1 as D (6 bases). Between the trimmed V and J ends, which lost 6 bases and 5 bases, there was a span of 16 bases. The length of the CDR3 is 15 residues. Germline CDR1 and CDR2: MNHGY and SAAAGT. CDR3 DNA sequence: TGTGCCAGCAGCCGCAGGGGCTCGGGGACCGGGGAGCTGTTTTTT. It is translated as CASSRRGSGTGELFF.

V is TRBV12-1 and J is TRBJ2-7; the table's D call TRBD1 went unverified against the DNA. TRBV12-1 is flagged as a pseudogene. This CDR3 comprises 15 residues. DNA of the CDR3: TGTGCCAGCAGCGTACGCCGGGACAGAGCCTACGAGCAGTACGTC. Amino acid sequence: CASSVRRDRAYEQYV.